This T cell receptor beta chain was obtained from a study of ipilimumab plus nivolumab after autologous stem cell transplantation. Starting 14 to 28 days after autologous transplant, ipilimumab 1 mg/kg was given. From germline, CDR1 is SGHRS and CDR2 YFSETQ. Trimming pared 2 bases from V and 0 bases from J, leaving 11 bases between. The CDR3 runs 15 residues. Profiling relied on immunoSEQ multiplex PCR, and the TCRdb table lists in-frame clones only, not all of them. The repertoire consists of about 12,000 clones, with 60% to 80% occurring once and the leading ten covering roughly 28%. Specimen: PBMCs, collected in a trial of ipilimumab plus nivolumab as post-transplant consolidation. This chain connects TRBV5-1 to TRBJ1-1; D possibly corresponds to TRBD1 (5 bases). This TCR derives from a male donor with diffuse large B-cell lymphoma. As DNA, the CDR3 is TGCGCCAGCAGCTTTGTTGGGACGGTGAACACTGAAGCTTTCTTT. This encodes CASSFVGTVNTEAFF.